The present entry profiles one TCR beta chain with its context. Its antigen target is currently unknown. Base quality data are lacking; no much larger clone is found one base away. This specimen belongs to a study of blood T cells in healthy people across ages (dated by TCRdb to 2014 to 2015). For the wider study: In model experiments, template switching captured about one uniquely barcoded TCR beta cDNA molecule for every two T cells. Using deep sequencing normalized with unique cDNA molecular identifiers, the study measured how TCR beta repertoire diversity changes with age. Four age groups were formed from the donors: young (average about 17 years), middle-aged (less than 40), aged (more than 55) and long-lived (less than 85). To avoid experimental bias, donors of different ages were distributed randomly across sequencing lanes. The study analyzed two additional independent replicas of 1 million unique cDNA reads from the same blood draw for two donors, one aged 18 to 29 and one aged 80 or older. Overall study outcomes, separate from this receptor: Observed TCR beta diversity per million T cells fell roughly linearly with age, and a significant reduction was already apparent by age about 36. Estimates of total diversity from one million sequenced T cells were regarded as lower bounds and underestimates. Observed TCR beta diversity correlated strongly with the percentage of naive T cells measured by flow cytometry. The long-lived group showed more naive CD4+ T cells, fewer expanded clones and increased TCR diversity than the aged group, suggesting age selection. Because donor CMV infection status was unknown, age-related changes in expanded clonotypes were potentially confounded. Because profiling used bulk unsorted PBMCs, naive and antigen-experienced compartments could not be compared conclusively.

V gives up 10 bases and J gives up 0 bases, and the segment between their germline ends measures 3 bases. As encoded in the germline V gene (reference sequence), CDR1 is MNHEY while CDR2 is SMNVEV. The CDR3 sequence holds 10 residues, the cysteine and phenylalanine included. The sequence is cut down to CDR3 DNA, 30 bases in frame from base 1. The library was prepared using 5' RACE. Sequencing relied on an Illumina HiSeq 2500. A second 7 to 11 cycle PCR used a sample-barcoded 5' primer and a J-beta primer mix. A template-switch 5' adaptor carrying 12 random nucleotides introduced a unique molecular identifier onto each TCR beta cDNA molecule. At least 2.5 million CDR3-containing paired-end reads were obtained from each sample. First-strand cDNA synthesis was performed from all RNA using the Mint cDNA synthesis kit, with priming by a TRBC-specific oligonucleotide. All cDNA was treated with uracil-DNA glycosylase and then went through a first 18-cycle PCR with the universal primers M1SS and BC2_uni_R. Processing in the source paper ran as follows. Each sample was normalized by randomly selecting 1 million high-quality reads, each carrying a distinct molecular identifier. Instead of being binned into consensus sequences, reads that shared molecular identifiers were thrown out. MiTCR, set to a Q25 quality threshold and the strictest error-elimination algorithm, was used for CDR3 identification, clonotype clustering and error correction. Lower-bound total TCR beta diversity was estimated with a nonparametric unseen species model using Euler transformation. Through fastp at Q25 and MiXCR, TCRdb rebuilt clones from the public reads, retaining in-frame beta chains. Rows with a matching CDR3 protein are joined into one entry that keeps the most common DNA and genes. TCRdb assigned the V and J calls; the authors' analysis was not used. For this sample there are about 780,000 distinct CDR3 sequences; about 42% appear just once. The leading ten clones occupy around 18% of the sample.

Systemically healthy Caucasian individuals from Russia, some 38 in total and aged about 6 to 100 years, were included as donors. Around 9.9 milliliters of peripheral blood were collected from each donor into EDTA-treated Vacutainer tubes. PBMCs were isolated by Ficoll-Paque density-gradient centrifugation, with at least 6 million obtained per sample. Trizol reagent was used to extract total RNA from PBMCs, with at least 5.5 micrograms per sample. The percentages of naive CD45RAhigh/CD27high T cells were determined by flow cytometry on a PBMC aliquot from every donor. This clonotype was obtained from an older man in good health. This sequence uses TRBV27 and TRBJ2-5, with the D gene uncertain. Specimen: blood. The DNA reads TGTGCCACCAACCAAGAGACCCAGTACTTC. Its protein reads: CATNQETQYF.